Here is one T cell receptor beta chain with its context. Only in-frame clones appear in the TCRdb table, and some are missing; sequencing was by immunoSEQ multiplex PCR. The profile shows 93,000 or so clones, around 93% of them singletons. The source of the sample is a study of T cell changes during pregnancy in multiple sclerosis. Trimming took off 0 bases at V and 5 bases at J, with 8 bases between the two ends. Germline V lookup: CDR1 MNHEY, CDR2 SMNVEV (reference sequence). The CDR3 contains 13 residues. Sequences were derived from peripheral blood, sampled before pregnancy. This sequence originates from a female donor with multiple sclerosis, enrolled in a pregnancy study. V is TRBV27 and J is TRBJ2-7, with D perhaps matching TRBD2 (6 bases). The CDR3 coding sequence is TGTGCCAGCAGTTTATCAGGAGGGAACGAGCAGTACTTC. Its protein is CASSLSGGNEQYF.